This T cell receptor (beta chain) stems from a study of Tregs in tolerant kidney transplant recipients. Broader study findings: Biological reproducibility was not directly addressed in this study. Expanding Tregs on activated donor B cells appeared to best identify donor-specific TCRbeta clones.

Unstimulated Tregs (CD4+CD25+CD127-) and CD4+CD25- non-Tregs were sorted from PBMCs. This CDR3 is 14 amino acids long. Between the trimmed V and J ends, which lost 2 bases and 4 bases, there was a span of 10 bases. Germline CDR1 is KGHSH and CDR2 is LQKENI. This table comes from immunoSEQ multiplex PCR, and its TCRdb copy is limited to in-frame clones, with some not included. The sample lists 120,000 or so clones; roughly 92% were seen once. On this clone: Its antigen is currently unknown.

The sequence was obtained from a human donor in good health. The specimen was CD4+ T cells from blood. This rearrangement joins TRBV18 to TRBJ2-3; D may correspond to TRBD1 or TRBD2 (5 bases each). The CDR3 DNA sequence: TGTGCCAGCTCACCATTCAGGGAGTCAGATACGCAGTATTTT. It is translated as CASSPFRESDTQYF.